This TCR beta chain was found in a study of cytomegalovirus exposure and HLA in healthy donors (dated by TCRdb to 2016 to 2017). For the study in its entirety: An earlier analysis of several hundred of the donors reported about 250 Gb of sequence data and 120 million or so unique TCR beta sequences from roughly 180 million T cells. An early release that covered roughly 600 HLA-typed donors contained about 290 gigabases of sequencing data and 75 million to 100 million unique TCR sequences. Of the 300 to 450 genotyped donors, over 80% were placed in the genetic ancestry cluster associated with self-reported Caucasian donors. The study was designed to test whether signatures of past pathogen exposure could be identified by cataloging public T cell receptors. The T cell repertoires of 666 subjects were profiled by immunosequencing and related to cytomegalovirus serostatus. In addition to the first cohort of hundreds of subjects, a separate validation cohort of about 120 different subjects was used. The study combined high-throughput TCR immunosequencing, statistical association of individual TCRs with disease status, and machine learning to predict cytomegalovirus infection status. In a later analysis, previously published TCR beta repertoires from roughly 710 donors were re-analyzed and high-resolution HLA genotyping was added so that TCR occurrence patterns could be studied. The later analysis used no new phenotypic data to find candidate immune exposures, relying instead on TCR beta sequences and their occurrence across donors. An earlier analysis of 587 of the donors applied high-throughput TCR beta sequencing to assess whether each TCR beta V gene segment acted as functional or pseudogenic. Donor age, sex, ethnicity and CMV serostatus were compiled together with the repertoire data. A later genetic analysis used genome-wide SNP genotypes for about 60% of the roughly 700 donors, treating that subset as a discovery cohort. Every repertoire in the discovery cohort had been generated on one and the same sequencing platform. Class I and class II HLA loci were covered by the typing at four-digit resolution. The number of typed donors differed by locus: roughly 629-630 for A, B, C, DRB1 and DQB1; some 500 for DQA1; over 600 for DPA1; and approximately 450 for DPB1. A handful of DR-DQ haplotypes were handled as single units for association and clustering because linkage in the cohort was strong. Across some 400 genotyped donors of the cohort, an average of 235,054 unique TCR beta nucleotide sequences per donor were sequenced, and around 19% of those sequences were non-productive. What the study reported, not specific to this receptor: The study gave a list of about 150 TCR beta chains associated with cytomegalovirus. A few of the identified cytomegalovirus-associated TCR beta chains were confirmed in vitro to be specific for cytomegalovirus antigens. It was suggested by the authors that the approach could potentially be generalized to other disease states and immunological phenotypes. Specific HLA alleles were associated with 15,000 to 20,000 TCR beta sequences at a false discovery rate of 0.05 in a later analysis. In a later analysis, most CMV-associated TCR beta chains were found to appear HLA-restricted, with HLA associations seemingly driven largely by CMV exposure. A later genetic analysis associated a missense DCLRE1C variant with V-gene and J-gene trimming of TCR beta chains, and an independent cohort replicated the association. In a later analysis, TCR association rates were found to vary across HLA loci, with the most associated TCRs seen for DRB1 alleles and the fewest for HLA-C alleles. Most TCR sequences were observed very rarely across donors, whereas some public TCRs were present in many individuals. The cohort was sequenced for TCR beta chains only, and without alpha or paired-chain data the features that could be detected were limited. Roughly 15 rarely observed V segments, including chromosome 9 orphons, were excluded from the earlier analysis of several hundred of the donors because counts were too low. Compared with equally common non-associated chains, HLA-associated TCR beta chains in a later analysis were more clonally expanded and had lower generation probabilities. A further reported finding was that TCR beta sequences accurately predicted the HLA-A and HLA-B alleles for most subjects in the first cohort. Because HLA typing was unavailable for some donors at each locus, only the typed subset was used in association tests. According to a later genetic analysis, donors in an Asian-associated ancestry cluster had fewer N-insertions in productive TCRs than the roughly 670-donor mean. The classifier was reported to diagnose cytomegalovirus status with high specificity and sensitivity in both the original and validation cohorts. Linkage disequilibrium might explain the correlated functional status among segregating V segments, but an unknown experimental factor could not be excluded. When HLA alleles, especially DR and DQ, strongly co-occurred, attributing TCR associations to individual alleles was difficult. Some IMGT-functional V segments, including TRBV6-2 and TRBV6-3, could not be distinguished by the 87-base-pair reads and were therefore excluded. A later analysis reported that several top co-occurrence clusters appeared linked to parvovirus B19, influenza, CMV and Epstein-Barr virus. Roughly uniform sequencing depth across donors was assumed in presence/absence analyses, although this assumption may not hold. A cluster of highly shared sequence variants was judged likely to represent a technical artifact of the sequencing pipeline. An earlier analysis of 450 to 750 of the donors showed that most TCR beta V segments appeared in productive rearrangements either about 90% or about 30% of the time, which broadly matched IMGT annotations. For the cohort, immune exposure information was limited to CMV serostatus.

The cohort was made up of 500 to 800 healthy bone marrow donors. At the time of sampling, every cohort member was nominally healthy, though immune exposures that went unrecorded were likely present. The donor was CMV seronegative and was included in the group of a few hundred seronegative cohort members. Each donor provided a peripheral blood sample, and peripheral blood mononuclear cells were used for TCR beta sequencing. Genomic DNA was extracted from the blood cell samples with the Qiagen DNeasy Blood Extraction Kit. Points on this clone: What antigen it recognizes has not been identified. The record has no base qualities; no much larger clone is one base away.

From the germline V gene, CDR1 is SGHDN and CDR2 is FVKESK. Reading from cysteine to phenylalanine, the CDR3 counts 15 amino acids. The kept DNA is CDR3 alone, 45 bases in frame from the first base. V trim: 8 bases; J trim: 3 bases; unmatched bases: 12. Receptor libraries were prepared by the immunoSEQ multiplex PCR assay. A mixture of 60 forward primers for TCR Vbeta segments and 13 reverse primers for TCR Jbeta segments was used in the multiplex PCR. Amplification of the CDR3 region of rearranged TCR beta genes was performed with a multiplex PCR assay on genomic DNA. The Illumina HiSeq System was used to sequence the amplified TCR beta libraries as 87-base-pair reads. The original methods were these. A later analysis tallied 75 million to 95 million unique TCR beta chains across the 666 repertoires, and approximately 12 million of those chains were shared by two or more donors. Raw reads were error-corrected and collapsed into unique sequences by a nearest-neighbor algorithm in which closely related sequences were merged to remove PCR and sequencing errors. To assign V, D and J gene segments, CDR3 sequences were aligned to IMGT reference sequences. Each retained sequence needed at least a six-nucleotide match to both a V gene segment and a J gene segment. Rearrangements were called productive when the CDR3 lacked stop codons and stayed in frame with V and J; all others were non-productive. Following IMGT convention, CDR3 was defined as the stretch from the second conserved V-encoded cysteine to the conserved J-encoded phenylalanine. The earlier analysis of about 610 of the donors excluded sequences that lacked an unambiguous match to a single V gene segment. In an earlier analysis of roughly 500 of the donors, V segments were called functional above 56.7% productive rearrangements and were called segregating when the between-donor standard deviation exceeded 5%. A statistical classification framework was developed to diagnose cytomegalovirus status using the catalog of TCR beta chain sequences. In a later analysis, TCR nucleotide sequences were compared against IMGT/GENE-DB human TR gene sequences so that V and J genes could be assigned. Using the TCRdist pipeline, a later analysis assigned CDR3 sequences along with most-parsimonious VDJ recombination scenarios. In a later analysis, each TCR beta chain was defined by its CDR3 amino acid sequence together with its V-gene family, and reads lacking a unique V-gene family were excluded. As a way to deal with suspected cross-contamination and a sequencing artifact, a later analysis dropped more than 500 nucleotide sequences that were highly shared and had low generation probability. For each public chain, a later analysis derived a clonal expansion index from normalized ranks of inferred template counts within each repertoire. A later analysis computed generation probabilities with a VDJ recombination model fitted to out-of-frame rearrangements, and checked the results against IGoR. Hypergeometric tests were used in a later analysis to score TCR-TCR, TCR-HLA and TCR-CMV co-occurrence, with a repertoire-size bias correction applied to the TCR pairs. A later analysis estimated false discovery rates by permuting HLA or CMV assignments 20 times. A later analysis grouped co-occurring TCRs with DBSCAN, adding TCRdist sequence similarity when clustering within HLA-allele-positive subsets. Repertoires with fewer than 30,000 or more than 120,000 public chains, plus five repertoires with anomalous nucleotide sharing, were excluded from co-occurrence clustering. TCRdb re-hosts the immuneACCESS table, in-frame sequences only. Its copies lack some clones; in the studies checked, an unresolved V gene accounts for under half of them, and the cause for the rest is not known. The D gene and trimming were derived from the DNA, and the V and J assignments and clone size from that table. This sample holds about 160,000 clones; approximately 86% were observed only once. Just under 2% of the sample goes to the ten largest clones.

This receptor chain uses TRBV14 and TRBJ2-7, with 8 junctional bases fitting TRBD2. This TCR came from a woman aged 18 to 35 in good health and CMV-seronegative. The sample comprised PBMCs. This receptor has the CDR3 CASGRGGLAGYEQYF. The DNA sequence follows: TGTGCCAGCGGGCGAGGAGGGCTAGCGGGCTACGAGCAGTACTTC.